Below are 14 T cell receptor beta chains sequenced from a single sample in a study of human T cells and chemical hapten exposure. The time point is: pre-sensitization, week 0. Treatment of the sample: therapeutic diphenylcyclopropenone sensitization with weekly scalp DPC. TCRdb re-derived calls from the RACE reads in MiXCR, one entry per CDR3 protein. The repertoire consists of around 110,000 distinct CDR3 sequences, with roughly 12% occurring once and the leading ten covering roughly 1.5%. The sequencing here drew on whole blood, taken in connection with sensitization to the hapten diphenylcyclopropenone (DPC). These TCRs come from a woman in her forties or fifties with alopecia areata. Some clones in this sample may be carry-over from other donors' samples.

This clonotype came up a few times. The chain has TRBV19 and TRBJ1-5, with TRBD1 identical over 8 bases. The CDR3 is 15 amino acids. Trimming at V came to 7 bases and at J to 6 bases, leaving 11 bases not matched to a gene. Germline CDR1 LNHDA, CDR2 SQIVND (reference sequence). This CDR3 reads CASTFGTGGLQPQHF. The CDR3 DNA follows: TGTGCCAGTACCTTCGGGACAGGAGGGCTTCAGCCCCAGCATTTT.

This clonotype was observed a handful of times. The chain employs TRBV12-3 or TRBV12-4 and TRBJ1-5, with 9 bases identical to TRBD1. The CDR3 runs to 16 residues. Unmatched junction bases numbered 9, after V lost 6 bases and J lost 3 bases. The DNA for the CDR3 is TGTGCCAGCAGACCGGGACAGGGCCTTTCCAATCAGCCCCAGCATTTT. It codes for CASRPGQGLSNQPQHF.

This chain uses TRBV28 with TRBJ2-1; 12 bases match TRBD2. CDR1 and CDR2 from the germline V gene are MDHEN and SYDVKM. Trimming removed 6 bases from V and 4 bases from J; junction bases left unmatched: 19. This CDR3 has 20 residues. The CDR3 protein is CASRPLTGTSGYPFYNEQFF. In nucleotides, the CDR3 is TGTGCCAGCAGACCACTAACCGGGACTAGCGGGTACCCTTTTTACAATGAGCAGTTCTTC.

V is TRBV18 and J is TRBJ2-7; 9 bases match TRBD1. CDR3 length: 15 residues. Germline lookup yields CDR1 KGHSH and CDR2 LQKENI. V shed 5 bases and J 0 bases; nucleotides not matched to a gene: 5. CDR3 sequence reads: CASSEGTGYSYEQYF. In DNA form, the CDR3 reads TGTGCCAGCTCAGAGGGGACAGGGTACTCCTACGAGCAGTACTTC.

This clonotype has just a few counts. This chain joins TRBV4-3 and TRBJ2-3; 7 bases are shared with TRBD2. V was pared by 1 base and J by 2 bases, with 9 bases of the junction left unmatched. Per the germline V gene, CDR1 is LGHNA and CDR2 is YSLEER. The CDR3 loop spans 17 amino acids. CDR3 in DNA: TGCGCCAGCAGCCAAGCAACGGGGGGAGATTACACAGATACGCAGTATTTT. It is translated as CASSQATGGDYTDTQYF.

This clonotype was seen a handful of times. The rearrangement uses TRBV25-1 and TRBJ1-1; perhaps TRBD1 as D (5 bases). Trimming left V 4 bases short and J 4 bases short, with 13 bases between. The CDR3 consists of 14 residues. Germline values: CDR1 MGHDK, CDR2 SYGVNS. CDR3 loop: CASSASSGGTEAFF. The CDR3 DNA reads TGTGCCAGCAGTGCATCTTCCGGGGGCACTGAAGCTTTCTTT.

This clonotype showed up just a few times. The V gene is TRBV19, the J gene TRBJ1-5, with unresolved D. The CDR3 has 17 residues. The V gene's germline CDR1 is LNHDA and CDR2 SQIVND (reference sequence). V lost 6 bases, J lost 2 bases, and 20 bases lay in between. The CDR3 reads CASRARAVQIGNQPQHF. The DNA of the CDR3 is TGTGCCAGTAGGGCCCGGGCGGTACAGATTGGCAATCAGCCCCAGCATTTT. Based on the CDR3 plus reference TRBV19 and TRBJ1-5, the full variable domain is DGGITQSPKYLFRKEGQNVTLSCEQNLNHDAMYWYRQDPGQGLRLIYYSQIVNDFQKGDIAEGYSVSREKKESFPLTVTSAQKNPTAFYLCASRARAVQIGNQPQHFGDGTRLSIL.

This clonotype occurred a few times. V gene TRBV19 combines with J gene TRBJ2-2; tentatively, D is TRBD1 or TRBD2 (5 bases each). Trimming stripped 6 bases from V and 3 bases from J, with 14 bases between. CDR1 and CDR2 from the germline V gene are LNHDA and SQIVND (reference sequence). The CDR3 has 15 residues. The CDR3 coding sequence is TGTGCCAGTAGCTCCCGGGGCGGTCACACCGGGGAGCTGTTTTTT. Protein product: CASSSRGGHTGELFF.

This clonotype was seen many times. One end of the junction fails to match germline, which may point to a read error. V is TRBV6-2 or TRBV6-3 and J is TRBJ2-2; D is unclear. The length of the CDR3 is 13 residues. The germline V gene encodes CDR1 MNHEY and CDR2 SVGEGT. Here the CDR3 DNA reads TGCTACTTTCCGGGCAGACACACCGGGGAGCTGTTTTTT. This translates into CYFPGRHTGELFF.

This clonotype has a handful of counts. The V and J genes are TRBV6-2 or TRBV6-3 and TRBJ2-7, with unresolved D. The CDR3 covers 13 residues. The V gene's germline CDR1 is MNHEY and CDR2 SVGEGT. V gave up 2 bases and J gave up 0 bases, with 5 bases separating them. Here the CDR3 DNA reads TGTGCCAGCAGTTACGAGTTCTCCTACGAGCAGTACTTC. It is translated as CASSYEFSYEQYF.

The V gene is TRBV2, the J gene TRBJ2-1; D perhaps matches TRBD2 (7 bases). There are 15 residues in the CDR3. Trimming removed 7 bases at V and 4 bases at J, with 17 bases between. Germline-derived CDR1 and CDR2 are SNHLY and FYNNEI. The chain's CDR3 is CASTLEGGAYNEQFF. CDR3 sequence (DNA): TGTGCCAGCACCCTCGAGGGGGGGGCTTACAATGAGCAGTTCTTC.

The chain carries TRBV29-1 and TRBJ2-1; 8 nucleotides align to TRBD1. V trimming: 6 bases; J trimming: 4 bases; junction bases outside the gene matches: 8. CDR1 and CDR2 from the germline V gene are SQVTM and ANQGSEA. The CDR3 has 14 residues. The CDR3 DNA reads TGCAGCGTAACTGACAGGGGAAGTTACAATGAGCAGTTCTTC. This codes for CSVTDRGSYNEQFF.

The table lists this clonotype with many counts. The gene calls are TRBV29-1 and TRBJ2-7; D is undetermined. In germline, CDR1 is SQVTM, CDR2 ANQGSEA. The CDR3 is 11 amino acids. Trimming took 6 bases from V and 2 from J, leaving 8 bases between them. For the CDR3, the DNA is TGCAGCGTAAGAGGTCCCTACGAGCAGTACTTC. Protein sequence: CSVRGPYEQYF.

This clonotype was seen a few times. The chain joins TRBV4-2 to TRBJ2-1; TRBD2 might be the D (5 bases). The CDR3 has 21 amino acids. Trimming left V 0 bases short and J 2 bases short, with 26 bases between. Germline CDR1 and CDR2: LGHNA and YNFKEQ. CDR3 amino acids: CASSQDRGIRRHQQPYNEQFF. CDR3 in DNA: TGTGCCAGCAGCCAAGATCGAGGGATAAGACGACACCAACAACCCTACAATGAGCAGTTCTTC.